This T cell receptor (beta chain) was profiled in a study of Ad26.COV2.S vaccination and SARS-CoV-2 variants. Study summary: Participants got Ad26.COV2.S intramuscularly, once or twice 56 days apart. Study-level findings and limits: Researchers reported similar non-spike TCR breadth in vaccine and placebo recipients. Marked by substantial breadth, spike-specific CD8+ and CD4+ T cell responses were reportedly seen after vaccination. The TCR-based breadth and depth measures might underestimate overall T cell responses.

Remarks on this clone: The target antigen is unknown.

This sample's treatment: 15 to 20 received Ad26.COV2.S at low or high dose, single or two shots; about 5 received placebo; per-sample allocation not given. On day 63 after the first injection, vaccine and placebo recipients gave samples. TCRdb keeps only in-frame clones here, not all; method: immunoSEQ multiplex PCR. This table holds around 400,000 clones, around 90% found once. The sample was peripheral blood, taken in a trial of Ad26.COV2.S vaccine versus placebo. This TCR was recovered from a person between 18 and 59 years old who received the Ad26.COV2.S COVID-19 vaccine or a placebo.

The CDR3, as DNA: TGTGCCAGCAGTTTACGAGCGGGAGGGTCCTACAATGAGCAGTTCTTC. It translates to CASSLRAGGSYNEQFF. The chain combines TRBV27 with TRBJ2-1, with 10 bases lining up with TRBD2. The CDR3 is 16 amino acids. The ends lost 2 bases at V and 1 base at J; junction bases unmatched: 2. Germline V lookup: CDR1 MNHEY, CDR2 SMNVEV (reference sequence).